This T cell receptor beta chain was identified in a study of T cell responses to AZD1222 COVID-19 vaccine. Whole-study context: The analysis combined second doses at about 4 or about 12 weeks. Whole-study results and caveats: The donor cohort was predominantly white British with a female majority, and clonal diversity may have been underestimated. The study reported that nearly half of spike-specific TCRs target unmutated variant regions. CD4 TCRs covered the whole spike, strongest at regions 160-218 and 743-854.

On this clone itself: Antigen unknown.

The protocol was immunoSEQ multiplex PCR, while the TCRdb copy is restricted to in-frame clones and leaves out a portion. The profile shows about 130,000 clones, around 87% of them singletons. This TCR was sampled from an adult in good health. The sequences come from peripheral blood, collected on day 0 of AZD1222 vaccination.

CDR3 protein: CASSEGDRDNQPQHF. CDR3 bases: TGTGCCAGCAGTGAAGGTGACAGGGACAATCAGCCCCAGCATTTT. This chain connects TRBV6-1 to TRBJ1-5; TRBD1 matches at 7 bases. The trim removed 1 base at V and 3 bases at J, leaving 3 bases unmatched. The CDR3 length is 15 residues. Germline values: CDR1 MNHNS, CDR2 SASEGT.